Described below is a single TCR beta chain sequence and its context. Its antigen remains unidentified. At the DNA level, this CDR3 is encoded by other sequences in the same sample as well. This sample is part of a study of shared clonotypes between healthy human individuals. Study-level points and caveats: Relative to their counterparts shared across all four donors, non-shared clonotypes exhibited diminished generation probabilities. Sharing across four donors was highest in naive CD4 (about 5%) and lowest in memory CD8 (roughly 0.4%). Apart from blood, nothing was sampled; tissue repertoires likely differ.

Measured with immunoSEQ multiplex PCR; TCRdb has only the in-frame clones, and not every one. The data contain about 2.3 million clones, approximately 93% of them seen just once; the ten biggest clones take up 0.3% to 0.4%. The CDR3 has 14 residues. V lost 0 bases and J 3 bases, leaving 6 bases between the germline ends. CDR1 and CDR2 from the germline V gene are SGHTA and FQGTGA. Sequences were obtained from naive CD4+ T cells from PBMCs. Subset in this sample: CD45RA+ positively selected. The chain is built from TRBV7-3 and TRBJ2-1; D unresolved. This TCR was sampled from a man aged 18 to 29 in good health. Some clones in this sample may be carry-over from other donors' samples. The CDR3 DNA reads as TGTGCCAGCAGCTTAACGGGCAGCTACAATGAGCAGTTCTTC. Translated, it gives CASSLTGSYNEQFF. The whole variable domain, remainder taken from reference TRBV7-3 and TRBJ2-1, is GAGVSQTPSNKVTEKGKYVELRCDPISGHTALYWYRQSLGQGPEFLIYFQGTGAADDSGLPNDRFFAVRPEGSVSTLKIQRTERGDSAVYLCASSLTGSYNEQFFGPGTRLTVL.